The 29 T cell receptor beta chains listed next were all sequenced from one sample in a study of blood T cells in healthy people across ages. Then a second PCR, running roughly 7 to 11 cycles, was carried out with a sample-barcoded 5' primer and a J-beta primer mix. Each CDR3 protein is one row after TCRdb ran MiXCR on the 5' RACE reads. The sample lists over a million distinct CDR3 sequences; roughly 60% were seen once. Input material: blood. The source of these receptors is a man between 18 and 29 years old in good health.

The CDR3 sequence: CASGLVSGGAAGELFF. The DNA for the CDR3 is TGTGCTAGTGGTTTGGTCAGCGGGGGGGCTGCCGGGGAGCTGTTTTTT. The rearrangement links TRBV12-5 to TRBJ2-2, with 10 bases fitting TRBD2. The V gene end was trimmed by 0 bases and the J gene end by 6 bases; junction bases not matched to a gene: 4. CDR1 and CDR2 from the germline V gene are LGHNT and FRNRAP. This CDR3 has 16 residues.

Only a few counts were recorded for this clonotype. This rearrangement joins TRBV14 to TRBJ1-4; D unresolved. V dropped 1 base and J dropped 0 bases, with 6 bases sitting between them. This CDR3 spans 15 amino acids. Germline assignment: CDR1 SGHDN and CDR2 FVKESK. The CDR3 nucleotides read TGTGCCAGCAGCCAAGGGGAGGCAACTAATGAAAAACTGTTTTTT. Its protein is CASSQGEATNEKLFF.

J is TRBJ1-2 and V is TRBV10-3; possible D gene TRBD1, 5 bases. V was shortened by 7 bases and J by 4 bases, with 16 bases between the two germline ends. This CDR3 spans 14 amino acids. Germline loops: CDR1 ENHRY, CDR2 SYGVKD. The CDR3 sequence is CAITGHLLGYGYTF. In DNA form, the CDR3 reads TGTGCCATCACAGGGCACCTCTTAGGCTATGGCTACACCTTC.

The rearrangement uses TRBV6-6 and TRBJ2-1, with TRBD2 matching 7 bases. The CDR3 totals 15 residues. V gave up 5 bases and J gave up 7 bases; unmatched junction bases: 11. Per the germline V gene, CDR1 is MNHNY and CDR2 is SVGAGI (reference sequence). This CDR3 is CASSDERGGGNEQFF. CDR3 bases: TGTGCCAGCAGTGACGAGCGTGGCGGGGGTAATGAGCAGTTCTTC.

The chain links TRBV4-1 to TRBJ2-4; 7 nucleotides align to TRBD1. The J segment lost 5 bases and the V segment lost 3 bases, leaving 7 bases of the junction unmatched. CDR3 length equals 15 residues. CDR1 is MGHRA and CDR2 is YSYEKL in the germline V gene. The CDR3: CASSHITGTENIQYF. The CDR3 DNA reads as TGCGCCAGCAGCCATATTACCGGGACAGAAAACATTCAGTACTTC.

This clonotype was recorded many times. The rearrangement uses TRBV20-1 and TRBJ2-7; TRBD2 matches at 7 bases. CDR1 is DFQATT, CDR2 SNEGSKA, per germline (reference sequence). The CDR3 length is 14 residues. V was pared by 3 bases and J by 3 bases, with 8 bases of the junction left unmatched. The CDR3 region has the DNA TGCAGTGCTAGGGCGGGGGACCGTGACTACGAGCAGTACTTC. Its protein is CSARAGDRDYEQYF.

The chain carries TRBV15 and TRBJ2-3; no definite D call. Trimming shortened V by 0 bases and J by 2 bases, and 6 bases separated the two germline ends. This CDR3 has 14 residues. Looked up from germline, CDR1 is LNHNV and CDR2 is YYDKDF (reference sequence). The CDR3 sequence: CATSRDYTTDTQYF. DNA for the CDR3: TGTGCCACCAGCAGAGACTACACCACAGATACGCAGTATTTT.

The rearrangement joins TRBV7-9 to TRBJ2-5; 9 bases fit TRBD2. The CDR3 loop spans 17 amino acids. V shed 1 base, J shed 4 bases, and the junction held 10 bases outside the gene matches. The V gene's germline CDR1 is SEHNR and CDR2 FQNEAQ (reference sequence). CDR3 amino acids: CASSLERLAGHRETQYF. In DNA, the CDR3 is TGTGCCAGCAGCTTAGAGCGGCTAGCGGGACATCGAGAGACCCAGTACTTC.

The chain has TRBV5-1 and TRBJ1-1; D is unclear. Between the trimmed V and J ends, which lost 2 bases and 8 bases, there was a span of 7 bases. The CDR3 spans 11 residues. Germline CDR1 SGHRS, CDR2 YFSETQ. The CDR3 region is CASSFQKEAFF. The DNA of the CDR3 is TGCGCCAGCAGCTTCCAGAAAGAAGCTTTCTTT.

This chain links TRBV24-1 with TRBJ2-4; possibly TRBD2 for D (5 bases). The end of the DNA fits TRBJ2-7 better, so the J call may be wrong. The germline gives CDR1 KGHDR, CDR2 SFDVKD. The CDR3 extends over 14 amino acids. CDR3 bases: TGTGCCACCAGGAGCGGACCGGCAACCTACGAGCAGTACTTC. Encoded protein: CATRSGPATYEQYF.

The chain is built from TRBV7-2 and TRBJ2-4, with D perhaps matching TRBD1 (6 bases). The germline CDR1 and CDR2 sequences are SGHTA and FQGNSA. Trimming took off 3 bases at V and 8 bases at J, with 20 bases between the two ends. CDR3 length: 16 residues. The DNA for the CDR3 is TGTGCCAGCAGCTTCGGAGGAACAGGGCCGCCTGACATTCAGTACTTC. Its protein product is CASSFGGTGPPDIQYF.

This clonotype appeared many times. One junction end disagrees with the germline gene, perhaps due to a read error. CDR3 sequence: CASSLVGRGYEQYF. Written as DNA, the CDR3 is TGTGCCAGCAGCTTAGTCGGCAGGGGATACGAGCAGTACTTC. The V and J genes are TRBV5-1 and TRBJ2-7; a weak D match, TRBD1 (6 bases). The germline gives CDR1 SGHRS, CDR2 YFSETQ. The CDR3 has 14 amino acids.

Only a few counts were recorded for this clonotype. The V gene is TRBV12-3 or TRBV12-4, the J gene TRBJ2-6; no clear D. V lost 8 bases, J lost 1 base, and 6 bases lay in between. The CDR3 extends over 13 amino acids. The CDR3 sequence is CASCGSGANVLTF. The CDR3 DNA is TGTGCCAGCTGCGGATCTGGGGCCAACGTCCTGACTTTC.

The rearrangement uses TRBV6-2 or TRBV6-3 and TRBJ2-3, with 9 nucleotides matching TRBD2. Losses at the gene ends were 6 bases for V and 4 bases for J; bases not matched to a gene: 5. CDR1 MNHEY and CDR2 SVGEGT come from the germline V gene. There are 14 residues in the CDR3. In nucleotides, the CDR3 is TGTGCCAGCAGACCGGGACTAGCCGCAGATACGCAGTATTTT. Translated, it gives CASRPGLAADTQYF.

The gene calls are TRBV9 and TRBJ2-1; 8 bases are a match to TRBD2. The V gene end was trimmed by 3 bases and the J gene end by 9 bases; junction bases not matched to a gene: 20. CDR3 size: 18 residues. Germline loops: CDR1 SGDLS, CDR2 YYNGEE. The CDR3, as DNA: TGTGCCAGCAGCGATGGGGCCTTGGGGGCTAGCGGGTCCAGTGAGCAGTTCTTC. Translated: CASSDGALGASGSSEQFF. Variable domain in full (rest from reference TRBV9 and TRBJ2-1): DSGVTQTPKHLITATGQRVTLRCSPRSGDLSVYWYQQSLDQGLQFLIQYYNGEERAKGNILERFSAQQFPDLHSELNLSSLELGDSALYFCASSDGALGASGSSEQFFGPGTRLTVL.

The genes are TRBV27 and TRBJ2-3; D remains ambiguous. Germline V gene lookup returns CDR1 MNHEY and CDR2 SMNVEV (reference sequence). CDR3 length equals 14 residues. Trimming shortened V by 4 bases and J by 6 bases, and 14 bases separated the two germline ends. As DNA, the CDR3 is TGTGCCAGCAGTTCCTCCGAGCCGCACGATACGCAGTATTTT. Its protein product is CASSSSEPHDTQYF.

The rearrangement uses TRBV7-2 and TRBJ2-7; a possible D gene is TRBD1 (6 bases). CDR1 is SGHTA and CDR2 is FQGNSA in the germline V gene. CDR3 length: 15 amino acids. Trimming took off 5 bases at V and 3 bases at J, with 17 bases between the two ends. CDR3 nucleotides: TGTGCCAGCAGCGACGACAGGTTAGGGGACTACGAGCAGTACTTC. Translation gives CASSDDRLGDYEQYF.

The CDR3 bases are TGCAGTGCTAGCGCAGGGGGTGGTAACAATGAGCAGTTCTTC. Amino acids: CSASAGGGNNEQFF. The genes are TRBV20-1 and TRBJ2-1; 7 nucleotides align to TRBD1. V lost 3 bases, J lost 5 bases, and 7 bases stayed unmatched. This CDR3 region has 14 residues. Germline V lookup: CDR1 DFQATT, CDR2 SNEGSKA (reference sequence).

The CDR3, as DNA: TGTGCCAGCAGCCACCCTAAGGAGCGGGGGGGCCTCGGAGAGCAGTACTTC. Its translation: CASSHPKERGGLGEQYF. This sequence joins TRBV4-2 and TRBJ2-7; TRBD2 matches 10 bases. This CDR3 comprises 17 residues. Per the germline V gene, CDR1 is LGHNA and CDR2 is YNFKEQ. Trimming removed 3 bases from V and 7 bases from J; junction bases left unmatched: 15.

The V and J genes are TRBV7-8 and TRBJ2-3; D possibly corresponds to TRBD2 (5 bases). CDR3 length: 17 amino acids. Germline CDR1 SGHVS, CDR2 FQNEAQ. The V and J ends lost 5 bases and 0 bases respectively, with 18 bases between them. The CDR3 nucleotides are TGTGCCAGCAGCCATCCCCGCCGGGGAACTAGCACAGATACGCAGTATTTT. This gives the protein CASSHPRRGTSTDTQYF. Variable domain in full (rest from reference TRBV7-8 and TRBJ2-3): GAGVSQSPRYKVAKRGQDVALRCDPISGHVSLFWYQQALGQGPEFLTYFQNEAQLDKSGLPSDRFFAERPEGSVSTLKIQRTQQEDSAVYLCASSHPRRGTSTDTQYFGPGTRLTVL.

The chain employs TRBV27 and TRBJ1-4, with D perhaps matching TRBD1 (5 bases). This CDR3 comprises 16 residues. V dropped 6 bases and J dropped 5 bases, with 19 bases sitting between them. Germline V lookup: CDR1 MNHEY, CDR2 SMNVEV (reference sequence). This CDR3 is CASSTMRDRRNEKLFF. CDR3 in DNA: TGTGCCAGCAGCACGATGAGGGACCGAAGAAATGAAAAACTGTTTTTT.

This clonotype was counted ten times or more. The CDR3 here is CASSLRQRNTGELFF. The CDR3 coding sequence is TGTGCCAGCAGTTTAAGACAGAGGAACACCGGGGAGCTGTTTTTT. The V call is TRBV12-3 or TRBV12-4, the J call TRBJ2-2, with D possibly matching TRBD1 (5 bases). The CDR3 is 15 amino acids. V dropped 2 bases and J dropped 1 base, with 8 bases sitting between them.

The chain uses TRBV5-6 and TRBJ2-2; 8 bases line up with TRBD1. CDR3 length equals 15 residues. Germline CDR1 reads SGHDT; CDR2 reads YYEEEE. V trimming: 4 bases; J trimming: 2 bases; junction bases outside the gene matches: 4. CDR3 DNA: TGTGCCAGCAGCGTGGACAGGGAAAACACCGGGGAGCTGTTTTTT. Amino acids: CASSVDRENTGELFF.

J is TRBJ2-7 and V is TRBV15; TRBD1 aligns across 7 bases. Germline lookup yields CDR1 LNHNV and CDR2 YYDKDF (reference sequence). The CDR3 covers 13 residues. Unmatched junction bases numbered 1, after V lost 4 bases and J lost 1 base. The CDR3 protein is CATSMDRSYEQYF. In nucleotides, the CDR3 is TGTGCCACCAGCATGGACAGGTCCTACGAGCAGTACTTC.

On this clonotype itself: Being one base from a much bigger clone, this may be a read error. As DNA, the CDR3 is TGCAGTGCTAGAAACGGCTACGAGCAGTACTTC. Residues: CSARNGYEQYF. The chain carries TRBV20-1 and TRBJ2-7; D unresolved. V was clipped by 2 bases and J by 3 bases, with 5 bases between them. The CDR3 runs 11 residues. Germline V lookup: CDR1 DFQATT, CDR2 SNEGSKA (reference sequence).

This clonotype appeared a few times. One junction end disagrees with the germline gene, perhaps due to a read error. This sequence joins TRBV5-1 and TRBJ2-3, with 9 bases identical to TRBD1. The CDR3 runs 15 residues. Germline assignment: CDR1 SGHRS and CDR2 YFSETQ. The CDR3 DNA reads as TGCGCCAGCAGATATGGGACAGGGCTCTCCGAAACGCGGTATTTT. The encoded protein is CASRYGTGLSETRYF.

The gene calls are TRBV20-1 and TRBJ1-5, with 8 nucleotides matching TRBD1. CDR1 and CDR2 (germline): DFQATT, SNEGSKA (reference sequence). The CDR3 has 14 residues. The V and J ends lost 4 bases and 4 bases, in that order; junction bases with no gene match: 6. The CDR3 spells CSAKDRVGNQPQHF. CDR3 sequence (DNA): TGCAGTGCTAAGGACAGGGTCGGGAATCAGCCCCAGCATTTT.

This clonotype was found once. The gene calls are TRBV11-2 and TRBJ2-2; D possibly corresponds to TRBD2 (5 bases). The germline V gene has CDR1 SGHAT and CDR2 FQNNGV. The ends were cut back, 1 base at V and 6 bases at J, with 18 bases in the middle. The CDR3 covers 17 residues. CDR3 sequence reads: CASSLVYDEGNAGELFF. In DNA form, the CDR3 reads TGTGCCAGCAGCTTAGTGTATGATGAGGGTAACGCCGGGGAGCTGTTTTTT. The variable domain in full, completed from reference TRBV11-2 and TRBJ2-2, reads EAGVAQSPRYKIIEKRQSVAFWCNPISGHATLYWYQQILGQGPKLLIQFQNNGVVDDSQLPKDRFSAERLKGVDSTLKIQPAKLEDSAVYLCASSLVYDEGNAGELFFGEGSRLTVL.

The chain joins TRBV20-1 to TRBJ2-1; 7 nucleotides line up with TRBD2. J was trimmed by 5 bases and V by 0 bases; bases with no gene match: 4. This CDR3 contains 14 residues. Germline V gives CDR1 DFQATT, CDR2 SNEGSKA (reference sequence). The chain's CDR3 is CSARDWLADNEQFF. The CDR3 DNA reads TGCAGTGCTAGAGATTGGCTAGCGGACAATGAGCAGTTCTTC.